These 21 T cell receptor beta chains were sequenced from one sample in a study of T cells after yellow fever vaccination. TCRdb reprocessed the 5' RACE reads via MiXCR and lists one record per CDR3 protein. The sample contains some 120,000 distinct CDR3 sequences, about 8.4% of which appear only once. This sample comprised CD8+ T cells sorted from PBMCs, obtained on the day of the yellow fever booster vaccination. The receptors here all came from a man between 18 and 29 years old who received the YFV17D yellow fever vaccine.

The rearrangement uses TRBV4-1 and TRBJ1-1, with D possibly being TRBD1 (6 bases). V lost 5 bases and J lost 5, with 18 bases in between. CDR1 is MGHRA and CDR2 is YSYEKL in the germline V gene. This CDR3 is built from 15 residues. CDR3 loop: CASSERNRDLTEAFF. CDR3 coding DNA: TGCGCCAGCAGCGAAAGGAACAGGGATTTAACTGAAGCTTTCTTT.

This rearrangement joins TRBV7-3 to TRBJ1-1, with 7 bases aligning to TRBD1. The CDR3 loop spans 15 amino acids. The germline V gene has CDR1 SGHTA and CDR2 FQGTGA. V lost 5 bases and J lost 5; bases outside the gene matches: 11. CDR3 sequence: CASSLHPGQKTEAFF. CDR3 sequence (DNA): TGTGCCAGCAGCCTACACCCGGGACAGAAGACTGAAGCTTTCTTT.

V usage is TRBV7-2 and J usage is TRBJ2-1, with TRBD1 matching 7 bases. The germline CDR1 and CDR2 sequences are SGHTA and FQGNSA. The CDR3 has 15 residues. After removal of 5 bases from V and 4 bases from J, the junction contained 8 bases not matched to a gene. CDR3 DNA sequence: TGTGCCAGCAGCCGCCGAGACAGGGTATACAATGAGCAGTTCTTC. The encoded protein is CASSRRDRVYNEQFF.

This clonotype has more than one count but fewer than ten. V is TRBV11-2 and J is TRBJ2-7, with D perhaps being TRBD1 or TRBD2 (5 bases each). Trimming left V 5 bases short and J 3 bases short, with 20 bases between. The CDR3 is 16 amino acids. Germline V gene data show CDR1 as SGHAT and CDR2 as FQNNGV. The CDR3 reads CASSPPSTGAIYEQYV. The CDR3 nucleotides read TGTGCCAGCAGCCCCCCCTCAACCGGGGCCATCTACGAGCAGTACGTC.

This chain joins TRBV12-3 or TRBV12-4 and TRBJ2-1; 10 nucleotides line up with TRBD2. The CDR3 has 13 amino acids. J gave up 9 bases and V 8 bases, and 7 bases lay outside the gene matches. This CDR3 reads CASGVAGGREQFF. Written as DNA, the CDR3 is TGTGCCAGCGGGGTAGCGGGGGGACGTGAGCAGTTCTTC.

The genes are TRBV9 and TRBJ1-5; possibly TRBD1 for D (5 bases). Trimming pared 7 bases from V and 3 bases from J, leaving 11 bases between. The CDR3 extends over 13 amino acids. Germline V lookup: CDR1 SGDLS, CDR2 YYNGEE. The CDR3 DNA sequence: TGTGCCAGCGGGAAGGGGCTCAATCAGCCCCAGCATTTT. Protein product: CASGKGLNQPQHF.

This clonotype showed up just a few times. The CDR3 region has the DNA TGCAGTGCTAGAGGCTTGGGACAGGTAACAGCTTTCTTT. Translating gives CSARGLGQVTAFF. The V gene is TRBV20-1, the J gene TRBJ1-1; 8 bases are shared with TRBD1. V was pared by 1 base and J by 10 bases, with 8 bases of the junction left unmatched. The germline V gene encodes CDR1 DFQATT and CDR2 SNEGSKA (reference sequence). The CDR3 is 13 residues long.

This clonotype was seen at least ten times. The V gene is TRBV5-5, the J gene TRBJ2-3; the match to TRBD1 covers 10 bases. V trimming: 4 bases; J trimming: 6 bases; junction bases outside the gene matches: 14. Per germline, CDR1 SGHKS and CDR2 YYEKEE (reference sequence). This CDR3 has 17 amino acids. CDR3 bases: TGTGCCAGCAGCCCGCTGGGACAGGGGCGTTATTCTGATACGCAGTATTTT. Protein product: CASSPLGQGRYSDTQYF.

This clonotype was found a few times. The rearrangement joins TRBV24-1 to TRBJ1-1; unclear D gene. Germline loops: CDR1 KGHDR, CDR2 SFDVKD. This CDR3 spans 13 amino acids. The V and J ends lost 5 bases and 5 bases respectively, with 11 bases between them. Here the CDR3 reads CATSGDSGTEAFF. In DNA form, the CDR3 reads TGTGCCACCAGTGGGGATTCAGGAACTGAAGCTTTCTTT.

This clonotype came up a few times. The gene calls are TRBV5-1 and TRBJ2-7; D may correspond to TRBD1 or TRBD2 (5 bases each). The CDR3 loop spans 12 amino acids. From germline, CDR1 is SGHRS and CDR2 YFSETQ. Trimming stripped 6 bases from V and 5 bases from J, with 12 bases between. The CDR3 nucleotides are TGCGCCAGCACCAACGGGGCCCACGAGCAGTACTTC. Translation: CASTNGAHEQYF.

The rearrangement links TRBV12-3 or TRBV12-4 to TRBJ2-1, with D possibly being TRBD1 or TRBD2 (5 bases each). V gave up 10 bases and J gave up 6 bases, with 16 bases separating them. This CDR3 is 13 amino acids long. CDR3 in DNA: TGTGCCACCGCCCCCGGGGCGCCCAATGAGCAGTTCTTC. The encoded protein is CATAPGAPNEQFF.

This clonotype was seen repeatedly, ten times or more. The chain employs TRBV4-1 and TRBJ2-2; weak D call: TRBD2 (6 bases). The CDR3 consists of 16 residues. Germline CDR1 MGHRA, CDR2 YSYEKL. V lost 0 bases to trimming and J lost 0 bases, with 8 bases between them. The CDR3 DNA sequence: TGCGCCAGCAGCCAAGAGGGACTGCCGAACACCGGGGAGCTGTTTTTT. Protein sequence: CASSQEGLPNTGELFF.

The chain employs TRBV20-1 and TRBJ1-1; the D is unclear. V lost 0 bases, J lost 0 bases, and 8 bases lay in between. Per germline, CDR1 DFQATT and CDR2 SNEGSKA (reference sequence). The CDR3 is 14 residues long. The CDR3 DNA reads as TGCAGTGCTAGAGAGCAAGGGATGAACACTGAAGCTTTCTTT. Translated, it gives CSAREQGMNTEAFF.

J is TRBJ2-7 and V is TRBV13, with D hard to call. This CDR3 spans 14 amino acids. V lost 0 bases to trimming and J lost 1 base, with 7 bases between them. Germline CDR1 reads PRHDT; CDR2 reads FYEKMQ (reference sequence). The CDR3 is CASSLGGPSYEQYV. DNA of the CDR3: TGTGCCAGCAGCTTAGGAGGGCCATCCTACGAGCAGTACGTC.

The J gene is TRBJ1-5, the V gene TRBV20-1, with D possibly being TRBD1 (6 bases). Germline CDR1 reads DFQATT; CDR2 reads SNEGSKA (reference sequence). The CDR3 has 14 residues. V gave up 5 bases and J gave up 5 bases, with 16 bases separating them. The CDR3 bases are TGCAGTGCTGGCGAGGACAGAGAGTATCAGCCCCAGCATTTT. Protein product: CSAGEDREYQPQHF.

The chain links TRBV6-2 or TRBV6-3 to TRBJ1-2; D is uncertain. V was cut by 6 bases and J by 0 bases, with 14 bases left in between. The CDR3 runs to 15 residues. Germline lookup yields CDR1 MNHEY and CDR2 SVGEGT. The CDR3 sequence: CASRLTVAANYGYTF. For the CDR3, the DNA is TGTGCCAGCAGATTGACCGTTGCTGCTAACTATGGCTACACCTTC.

This clonotype was picked up a small number of times. The chain couples TRBV7-9 to TRBJ2-5; the D is unclear. V was cut by 2 bases and J by 3 bases, with 7 bases left in between. CDR1 is SEHNR, CDR2 FQNEAQ, per germline (reference sequence). This CDR3 has 13 amino acids. DNA of the CDR3: TGTGCCAGCAGCTTACCCCAGAAAGAGACCCAGTACTTC. The encoded protein is CASSLPQKETQYF.

On this clonotype: At one end the junction does not follow the germline gene, possibly because of a read error. The chain couples TRBV10-3 to TRBJ2-7; no reliable D call. CDR3 length: 13 residues. Germline V gene lookup returns CDR1 ENHRY and CDR2 SYGVKD. In DNA form, the CDR3 reads TGTGCCATCAGTGAAACCGGCTCCGACGAGCAGTACTTC. It encodes CAISETGSDEQYF.

This clonotype has a handful of counts. The rearrangement uses TRBV7-8 and TRBJ1-3; TRBD1 might be the D (6 bases). This CDR3 has 15 amino acids. Trimming took off 6 bases at V and 0 bases at J, with 12 bases between the two ends. CDR1 and CDR2 (germline): SGHVS, FQNEAQ. The CDR3 DNA reads TGTGCCAGCAGACGGACAGCTGACTCTGGAAACACCATATATTTT. This encodes CASRRTADSGNTIYF.

This clonotype was seen a few times. CDR3 in DNA: TGCGCCAGCAGCCAAGGCCTTCCCAGGGAGGTCTCTGGGGCCAACGTCCTGACTTTC. Its protein is CASSQGLPREVSGANVLTF. The chain uses TRBV4-3 and TRBJ2-6, with D tentatively TRBD2 (6 bases). This CDR3 contains 19 residues. Germline assignment: CDR1 LGHNA and CDR2 YSLEER. Deletions cut 1 base from V and 0 bases from J, with 16 bases between.

The chain couples TRBV4-1 to TRBJ1-4; 7 nucleotides agree with TRBD1. Trimming removed 0 bases from V and 7 bases from J; junction bases left unmatched: 8. The CDR3 has 16 residues. Germline-derived CDR1 and CDR2 are MGHRA and YSYEKL. As DNA, the CDR3 is TGCGCCAGCAGCCAAGATGATTCAGGGGGTGGTGAAAAACTGTTTTTT. This encodes CASSQDDSGGGEKLFF.